Each of the 13 T cell receptor beta chains below was sequenced from the same sample in a study of patients and donors after allogeneic stem cell transplantation. From the RT-PCR reads, TCRdb called clonotypes with MiXCR, one entry per CDR3 protein. The data show approximately 430,000 distinct CDR3 sequences, approximately 16% seen once. Input material: blood, either unsorted or a sorted T cell fraction (not recorded which). The receptors shown here come from a human donor who was either an allogeneic HSCT recipient or a stem cell or donor lymphocyte infusion donor (not recorded which). It is not recorded whose cells these are; they may come from a transplant donor.

The V and J genes are TRBV12-3 or TRBV12-4 and TRBJ1-5, with a weak D call TRBD1 (5 bases). The CDR3 runs to 13 residues. V lost 8 bases and J lost 5, with 13 bases in between. CDR3 in amino acids: CASGTRDDQPQHF. CDR3 bases: TGTGCCAGCGGCACCCGGGACGATCAGCCCCAGCATTTT.

The chain's CDR3 is CASSYSHIGSYEQYF. CDR3 bases: TGTGCCAGCAGTTACTCCCATATAGGGTCATACGAGCAGTACTTC. The V call is TRBV6-2 or TRBV6-3, the J call TRBJ2-7; no definite D call. The V gene's germline CDR1 is MNHEY and CDR2 SVGEGT. The CDR3 has 15 amino acids. Trimming left V 0 bases short and J 4 bases short, with 13 bases between.

The chain combines TRBV25-1 with TRBJ1-6; the D is unclear. Germline values: CDR1 MGHDK, CDR2 SYGVNS. The CDR3 sequence is 15 residues long. V lost 0 bases and J 8 bases, leaving 11 bases between the germline ends. CDR3 region: CASSEYKRLHSPLHF. CDR3 sequence (DNA): TGTGCCAGCAGTGAATACAAGAGGCTCCATTCACCCCTCCACTTT.

The V gene is TRBV29-1, the J gene TRBJ2-5; TRBD1 or TRBD2 may be the D gene (5 bases each). V lost 6 bases to trimming and J lost 4 bases, with 15 bases between them. The CDR3 length is 13 residues. Germline V lookup: CDR1 SQVTM, CDR2 ANQGSEA. In nucleotides, the CDR3 is TGCAGCGTACCCAACGGGGCAGCAGAGACCCAGTACTTC. Encoded protein: CSVPNGAAETQYF.

The chain employs TRBV2 and TRBJ1-3, with D possibly TRBD1 on 6 matching bases. Trimming removed 6 bases at V and 4 bases at J, with 19 bases between. From germline, CDR1 is SNHLY and CDR2 FYNNEI. There are 16 residues in the CDR3. In DNA, the CDR3 is TGTGCCAGCAGGGATGGACAGCTCGTAAAGGGAAACACCATATATTTT. Its translation: CASRDGQLVKGNTIYF.

This clonotype came up a few times. The chain has TRBV12-3 or TRBV12-4 and TRBJ1-5; 7 nucleotides line up with TRBD1. V lost 5 bases and J lost 6; bases outside the gene matches: 4. The CDR3 is 13 amino acids. Here the CDR3 DNA reads TGTGCCAGCAGTAGGGCAGGGGGTCAGCCCCAGCATTTT. Translated: CASSRAGGQPQHF.

The chain recombines TRBV6-5 with TRBJ2-7; TRBD1 matches at 8 bases. The CDR3 spans 16 residues. V was pared by 3 bases and J by 3 bases, with 10 bases of the junction left unmatched. Germline assignment: CDR1 MNHEY and CDR2 SVGAGI. CDR3 sequence reads: CASSYRAGGLYYEQYF. CDR3 bases: TGTGCCAGCAGTTATAGGGCAGGGGGCCTGTACTACGAGCAGTACTTC.

The V and J genes are TRBV9 and TRBJ2-7; D uncertain. This CDR3 spans 16 amino acids. CDR1 SGDLS and CDR2 YYNGEE come from the germline V gene. Trimming removed 0 bases from V and 1 base from J, with 14 bases in between. The CDR3 region has the DNA TGTGCCAGCAGCGTAGGGATAGACCTACATTCCTACGAGCAGTACTTC. This gives the protein CASSVGIDLHSYEQYF.

The J gene is TRBJ1-2, the V gene TRBV7-2; D call uncertain. V lost 1 base and J 6 bases, leaving 21 bases between the germline ends. Germline-derived CDR1 and CDR2 are SGHTA and FQGNSA. CDR3 length: 17 amino acids. The CDR3 coding sequence is TGTGCCAGCAGCTTAGGCGGATGGTGGTCGTTTGAGGATGGCTACACCTTC. Protein sequence: CASSLGGWWSFEDGYTF.

The chain uses TRBV19 and TRBJ1-2; 9 nucleotides match TRBD1. The germline CDR1 and CDR2 sequences are LNHDA and SQIVND (reference sequence). J lost 5 bases, V lost 5 bases, and 6 bases had no gene match. The CDR3 has 14 amino acids. The CDR3 here is CASSSGTGRYGYTF. The CDR3 DNA sequence: TGTGCCAGTAGTTCCGGGACAGGGAGGTATGGCTACACCTTC.

Turning to this clonotype: One end of the junction does not line up with germline, which may come from a read error. The chain links TRBV7-9 to TRBJ2-7, with 8 bases matching TRBD1. This CDR3 is 15 amino acids long. Per the germline V gene, CDR1 is SEHNR and CDR2 is FQNEAQ (reference sequence). This CDR3 is CASSTPGQGKYEKYF. The DNA for the CDR3 is TGTGCCAGCAGCACTCCTGGACAGGGTAAATACGAGAAGTACTTC.

The rearrangement joins TRBV20-1 to TRBJ2-1; 8 positions match TRBD2. With V trimmed by 2 bases and J by 12 bases, 12 bases remained unmatched. Germline lookup yields CDR1 DFQATT and CDR2 SNEGSKA (reference sequence). CDR3 length equals 14 residues. CDR3 region: CSARSSGRRDSQFF. The CDR3 DNA is TGCAGTGCTAGATCTAGCGGGCGCCGGGATTCGCAGTTCTTC.

The chain employs TRBV10-3 and TRBJ1-2; D is possibly TRBD1 (6 bases). Looked up from germline, CDR1 is ENHRY and CDR2 is SYGVKD. Trimming took 4 bases from V and 0 from J, leaving 12 bases between them. The CDR3 length is 15 residues. CDR3 region: CAISGPGQTNYGYTF. CDR3 nucleotides: TGTGCCATCAGTGGCCCAGGACAGACTAACTATGGCTACACCTTC.